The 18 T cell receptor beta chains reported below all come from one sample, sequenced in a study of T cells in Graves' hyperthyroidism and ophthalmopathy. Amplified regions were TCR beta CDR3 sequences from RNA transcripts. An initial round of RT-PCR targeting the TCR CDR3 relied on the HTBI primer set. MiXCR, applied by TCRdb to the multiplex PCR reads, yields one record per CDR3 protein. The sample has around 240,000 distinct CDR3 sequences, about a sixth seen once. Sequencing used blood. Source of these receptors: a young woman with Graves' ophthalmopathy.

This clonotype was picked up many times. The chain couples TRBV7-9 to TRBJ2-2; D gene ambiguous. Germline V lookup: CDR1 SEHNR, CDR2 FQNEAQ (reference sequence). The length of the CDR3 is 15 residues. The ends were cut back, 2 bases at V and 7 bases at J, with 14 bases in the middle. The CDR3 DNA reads TGTGCCAGCAGCTTAAAAAGTCTCGTGGGCGGGGAGCTGTTTTTT. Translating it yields CASSLKSLVGGELFF.

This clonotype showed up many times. CDR3 in DNA: TGCGCCAGCAGCCATACCCTTCTAGGCAATGAGCAGTTCTTC. This gives the protein CASSHTLLGNEQFF. This rearrangement joins TRBV4-3 to TRBJ2-1, with D uncertain. With 3 bases removed from V and 6 bases from J, the gap between germline ends came to 12 bases. CDR3 length: 14 residues. The V gene's germline CDR1 is LGHNA and CDR2 YSLEER.

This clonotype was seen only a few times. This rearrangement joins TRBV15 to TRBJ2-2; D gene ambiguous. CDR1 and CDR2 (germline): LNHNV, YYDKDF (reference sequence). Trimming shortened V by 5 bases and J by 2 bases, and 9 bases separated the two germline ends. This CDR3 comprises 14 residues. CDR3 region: CATSPGPNTGELFF. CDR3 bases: TGTGCCACCAGCCCCGGGCCTAACACCGGGGAGCTGTTTTTT.

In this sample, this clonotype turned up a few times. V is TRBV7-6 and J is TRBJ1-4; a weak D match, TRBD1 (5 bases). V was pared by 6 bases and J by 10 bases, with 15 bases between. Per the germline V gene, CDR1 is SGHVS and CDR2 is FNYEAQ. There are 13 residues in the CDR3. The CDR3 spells CASSGPGAGKLFF. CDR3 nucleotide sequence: TGTGCCAGCAGTGGCCCCGGGGCCGGAAAACTGTTTTTT.

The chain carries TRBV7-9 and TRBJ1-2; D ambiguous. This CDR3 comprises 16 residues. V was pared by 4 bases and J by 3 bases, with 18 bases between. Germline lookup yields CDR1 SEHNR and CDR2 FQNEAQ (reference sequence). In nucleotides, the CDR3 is TGTGCCAGCAGCTCCCGCTCCGGCAGCCTCGACTATGGCTACACCTTC. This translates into CASSSRSGSLDYGYTF.

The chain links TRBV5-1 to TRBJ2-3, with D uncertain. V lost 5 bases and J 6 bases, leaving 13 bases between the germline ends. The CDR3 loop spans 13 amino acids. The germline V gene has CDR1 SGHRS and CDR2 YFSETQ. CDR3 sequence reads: CASSLPTSDTQYF. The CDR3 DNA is TGCGCCAGCAGTTTACCCACGTCGGATACGCAGTATTTT.

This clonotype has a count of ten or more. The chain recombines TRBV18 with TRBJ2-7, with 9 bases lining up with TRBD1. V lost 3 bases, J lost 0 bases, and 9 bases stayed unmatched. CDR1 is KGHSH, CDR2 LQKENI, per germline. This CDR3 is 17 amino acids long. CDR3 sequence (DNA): TGTGCCAGCTCACCCCTCAGAACAGGGGGCACCTCCTACGAGCAGTACTTC. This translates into CASSPLRTGGTSYEQYF.

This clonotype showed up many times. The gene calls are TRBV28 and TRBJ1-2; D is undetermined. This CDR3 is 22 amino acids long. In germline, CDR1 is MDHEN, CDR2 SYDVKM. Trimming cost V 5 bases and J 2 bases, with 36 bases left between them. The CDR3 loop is CASSLRGGRPSPLDGRNYGYTF. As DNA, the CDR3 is TGTGCCAGCAGTCTTCGAGGCGGCCGGCCAAGTCCTTTGGACGGGAGAAACTATGGCTACACCTTC.

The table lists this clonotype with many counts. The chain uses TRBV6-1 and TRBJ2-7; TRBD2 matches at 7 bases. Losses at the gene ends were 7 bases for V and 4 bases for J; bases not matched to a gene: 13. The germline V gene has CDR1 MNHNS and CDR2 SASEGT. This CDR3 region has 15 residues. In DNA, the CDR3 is TGTGCCAGCATCGGGTTGGCGGGAGAGGGATACGAGCAGTACTTC. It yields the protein CASIGLAGEGYEQYF.

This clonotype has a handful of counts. CDR3 coding DNA: TGTGCCAGCAGCCAGACTAGCGGGGGGGACGAGCAGTACTTC. Protein sequence: CASSQTSGGDEQYF. V is TRBV3-1 and J is TRBJ2-7; 14 bases match TRBD2. Germline loops: CDR1 LGHDT, CDR2 YNNKEL (reference sequence). This CDR3 region has 14 residues. Unmatched junction bases numbered 0, after V lost 3 bases and J lost 5 bases.

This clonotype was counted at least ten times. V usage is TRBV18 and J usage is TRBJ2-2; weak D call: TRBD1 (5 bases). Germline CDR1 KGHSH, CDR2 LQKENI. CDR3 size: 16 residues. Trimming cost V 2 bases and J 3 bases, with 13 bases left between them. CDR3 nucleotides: TGTGCCAGCTCACCAAGGCAGGGTTCCTACACCGGGGAGCTGTTTTTT. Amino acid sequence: CASSPRQGSYTGELFF.

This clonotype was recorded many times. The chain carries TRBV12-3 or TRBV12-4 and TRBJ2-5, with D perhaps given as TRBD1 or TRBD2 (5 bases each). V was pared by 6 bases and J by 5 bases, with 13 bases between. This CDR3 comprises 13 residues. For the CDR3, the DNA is TGTGCCAGCAGCTACCCGGGGCTGGAGACCCAGTACTTC. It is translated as CASSYPGLETQYF.

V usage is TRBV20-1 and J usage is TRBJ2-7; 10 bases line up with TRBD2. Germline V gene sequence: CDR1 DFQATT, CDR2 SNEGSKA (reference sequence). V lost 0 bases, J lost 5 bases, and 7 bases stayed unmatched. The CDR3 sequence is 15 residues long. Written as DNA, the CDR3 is TGCAGTGCTAGAGACAGCGGGGGGGGAGGAGACGAGCAGTACTTC. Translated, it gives CSARDSGGGGDEQYF.

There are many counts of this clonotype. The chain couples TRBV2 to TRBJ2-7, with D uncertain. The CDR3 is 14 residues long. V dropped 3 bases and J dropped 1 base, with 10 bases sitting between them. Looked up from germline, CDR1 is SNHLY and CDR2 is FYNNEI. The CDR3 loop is CASSDPATSYEQYF. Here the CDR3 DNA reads TGTGCCAGCAGTGATCCCGCTACATCCTACGAGCAGTACTTC.

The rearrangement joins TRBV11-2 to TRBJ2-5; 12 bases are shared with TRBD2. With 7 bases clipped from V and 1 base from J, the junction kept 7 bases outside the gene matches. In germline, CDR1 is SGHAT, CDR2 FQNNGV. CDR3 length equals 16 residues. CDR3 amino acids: CASKLLAGGSQETQYF. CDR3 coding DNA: TGTGCCAGCAAATTACTAGCGGGAGGCTCCCAAGAGACCCAGTACTTC.

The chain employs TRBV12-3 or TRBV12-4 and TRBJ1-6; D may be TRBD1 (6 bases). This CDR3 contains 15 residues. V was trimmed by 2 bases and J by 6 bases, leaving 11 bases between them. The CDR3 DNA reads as TGTGCCAGCAGTTTACGGGGGGGCAGTAATTCACCCCTCCACTTT. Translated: CASSLRGGSNSPLHF.

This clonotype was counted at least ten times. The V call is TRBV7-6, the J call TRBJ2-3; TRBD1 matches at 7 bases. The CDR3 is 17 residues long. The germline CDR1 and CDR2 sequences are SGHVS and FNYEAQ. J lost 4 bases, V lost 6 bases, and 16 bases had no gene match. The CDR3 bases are TGTGCCAGCAGTACCGTCCGGGACAGCCGTGGAGCAGATACGCAGTATTTT. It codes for CASSTVRDSRGADTQYF.

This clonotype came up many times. CDR3 residues: CACKRTSGRAGGTDTQYF. In nucleotides, the CDR3 is TGTGCCTGCAAAAGGACTAGCGGGAGGGCCGGTGGCACAGATACGCAGTATTTT. The rearrangement links TRBV28 to TRBJ2-3; TRBD2 aligns across 15 bases. Germline V gene sequence: CDR1 MDHEN, CDR2 SYDVKM. The V gene end was trimmed by 11 bases and the J gene end by 1 base; junction bases not matched to a gene: 13. The CDR3 is 18 amino acids.